This T cell receptor beta chain was captured in a study of shared clonotypes between healthy human individuals. Trimming cost V 8 bases and J 7 bases, with 11 bases left between them. CDR1 WSHSY and CDR2 SAAADI come from the germline V gene. The CDR3 is made up of 11 amino acids. The method was immunoSEQ multiplex PCR; TCRdb's version includes in-frame clones alone and lacks a portion of them. The table has around 2.1 million clones, roughly 95% seen once. The sequence came from a young man in good health. The chain combines TRBV10-2 with TRBJ1-2, with a weak D call TRBD1 (5 bases). Sequencing used naive CD4+ T cells sorted from blood. Subset denoted: CD45RA+ positively selected. The CDR3 DNA reads as TGCGCCAGCGCAGGGATGGGTGGCTACACCTTC. As protein: CASAGMGGYTF.